The 14 T cell receptor beta chains presented below share a single source sample, sequenced in a study of vaccination and CD4 T cells after COVID-19. This sample's treatment: approximately 10-day PBMC culture with coronavirus spike peptide pools or control peptides (ViraFEST assay). No cognate antigen is known for these TCRs. Sequence data for DNA of cultured CD4+ T cells were generated by the Oncomine TCR Beta short-read assay. From the PCR reads, TCRdb called clonotypes with MiXCR, one entry per CDR3 protein. The sample includes about 13,000 distinct CDR3 sequences, roughly 42% of them seen just once. The sample consisted of CD4+ T cells from blood, cultured in vitro. These receptors all come from a human donor who had recovered from COVID-19.

The chain has TRBV19 and TRBJ1-1, with 7 positions matching TRBD1. Unmatched junction bases numbered 5, after V lost 1 base and J lost 9 bases. In germline, CDR1 is LNHDA, CDR2 SQIVND (reference sequence). This CDR3 has 13 residues. CDR3 sequence: CASSIGTGQKAFF. The CDR3 DNA follows: TGTGCCAGTAGTATAGGAACGGGACAGAAAGCTTTCTTT.

This clonotype appeared a single time. The chain combines TRBV20-1 with TRBJ1-2; maybe TRBD1 (6 bases). Per germline, CDR1 DFQATT and CDR2 SNEGSKA (reference sequence). The CDR3 covers 13 residues. V was clipped by 3 bases and J by 6 bases, with 14 bases between them. Written as DNA, the CDR3 is TGCAGTGCTAGCAGGGGTCTAGGGGATGGCTACACCTTC. Translation gives CSASRGLGDGYTF.

This clonotype has just a few counts. The chain uses TRBV20-1 and TRBJ1-4; possibly TRBD1 for D (6 bases). Between the trimmed V and J ends, which lost 4 bases and 4 bases, there was a span of 10 bases. Per germline, CDR1 DFQATT and CDR2 SNEGSKA (reference sequence). The CDR3 covers 13 residues. The CDR3 DNA is TGCAGTGCTATAACAGGGTATAATGAAAAACTGTTTTTT. Protein: CSAITGYNEKLFF.

Only a few counts were recorded for this clonotype. This chain uses TRBV7-8 with TRBJ1-2; D perhaps matches TRBD1 (5 bases). CDR1 is SGHVS, CDR2 FQNEAQ, per germline. This CDR3 spans 15 amino acids. Trimming removed 1 base at V and 7 bases at J, with 16 bases between. CDR3 region: CASSLEAGTLLGYTF. CDR3 sequence (DNA): TGTGCCAGCAGCTTAGAGGCAGGGACCCTGCTTGGCTACACCTTC.

The J gene is TRBJ2-2, the V gene TRBV27; perhaps D is TRBD1 or TRBD2 (5 bases each). In germline, CDR1 is MNHEY, CDR2 SMNVEV (reference sequence). The CDR3 consists of 15 residues. V lost 2 bases to trimming and J lost 4 bases, with 11 bases between them. CDR3 DNA sequence: TGTGCCAGCAGTTTAGAGGGGCGCGGCACCGGGGAGCTGTTTTTT. Encoded protein: CASSLEGRGTGELFF.

The CDR3 DNA sequence: TGCAGCGTTGAAGAGGGACGACACGGCTACACCTTC. This gives the protein CSVEEGRHGYTF. The rearrangement joins TRBV29-1 to TRBJ1-2, with D tentatively TRBD1 (5 bases). The CDR3 spans 12 residues. V was cut by 0 bases and J by 8 bases, with 10 bases left in between. Germline CDR1 is SQVTM and CDR2 is ANQGSEA.

The table lists this clonotype with a few counts. The rearrangement joins TRBV19 to TRBJ2-7; D unclear. Trimming took off 4 bases at V and 3 bases at J, with 19 bases between the two ends. The CDR3 is 16 amino acids. Germline values: CDR1 LNHDA, CDR2 SQIVND (reference sequence). The CDR3 DNA reads as TGTGCCAGTAGTACCGCCCATGGGTCTTATCGCTACGAGCAGTACTTC. As protein: CASSTAHGSYRYEQYF.

The chain uses TRBV10-2 and TRBJ2-2; D gene ambiguous. Trimming took 0 bases from V and 7 from J, leaving 3 bases between them. The CDR3 extends over 12 amino acids. Germline lookup yields CDR1 WSHSY and CDR2 SAAADI. As DNA, the CDR3 is TGCGCCAGCAGTGAGTCGAGCGGGGAGCTGTTTTTT. This translates into CASSESSGELFF.

A few counts support this clonotype. V and J are TRBV6-1 and TRBJ2-1, with TRBD1 as a possible D gene (5 bases). V was trimmed by 4 bases and J by 6 bases, leaving 10 bases between them. This CDR3 contains 13 residues. The germline V gene has CDR1 MNHNS and CDR2 SASEGT. The CDR3 DNA reads TGTGCCAGCAGTGTCAGGGAAGGCAATGAGCAGTTCTTC. Protein product: CASSVREGNEQFF.

The V gene is TRBV5-4, the J gene TRBJ2-7; D uncertain. V was pared by 0 bases and J by 5 bases, with 9 bases between. The CDR3 consists of 13 residues. The germline V gene has CDR1 SGHNT and CDR2 YYREEE (reference sequence). CDR3 in DNA: TGTGCCAGCAGCTTGGCGGGTTCCAACGAGCAGTACTTC. This gives the protein CASSLAGSNEQYF.

J is TRBJ2-7 and V is TRBV6-5, with 9 bases aligning to TRBD2. Germline assignment: CDR1 MNHEY and CDR2 SVGAGI. V was clipped by 2 bases and J by 4 bases; unmatched bases: 6. This CDR3 comprises 15 residues. CDR3 residues: CASSYSQRGAYEQYF. The CDR3 nucleotides read TGTGCCAGCAGTTACAGCCAGCGGGGGGCGTACGAGCAGTACTTC.

The V call is TRBV2, the J call TRBJ1-2, with no clear D. The CDR3 extends over 14 amino acids. The V and J ends lost 1 base and 8 bases respectively, with 14 bases between them. Germline V lookup: CDR1 SNHLY, CDR2 FYNNEI. The CDR3 DNA follows: TGTGCCAGCAGTGAAGGCACTGGGATGGGGGGCTACACCTTC. As protein: CASSEGTGMGGYTF.

The chain combines TRBV18 with TRBJ1-2; possibly TRBD1 for D (5 bases). This CDR3 spans 17 amino acids. Trimming left V 4 bases short and J 4 bases short, with 22 bases between. Germline CDR1 reads KGHSH; CDR2 reads LQKENI. The CDR3 DNA follows: TGTGCCAGCTCACTTAGCGTAAGGGGAACAGAGCGCTATGGCTACACCTTC. As protein: CASSLSVRGTERYGYTF.

This chain connects TRBV15 to TRBJ1-1; 7 positions match TRBD1. CDR1 is LNHNV and CDR2 is YYDKDF in the germline V gene (reference sequence). Trimming removed 3 bases from V and 9 bases from J; junction bases left unmatched: 7. The CDR3 length is 13 residues. CDR3 in amino acids: CATSRTGTLKAFF. The CDR3 DNA follows: TGTGCCACCAGCAGGACAGGGACCCTAAAAGCTTTCTTT.